These 24 T cell receptor beta chains came from one sample sequenced in a study of cytomegalovirus exposure and HLA in healthy donors. Both 60 Vbeta primers and 13 Jbeta primers went into the PCR. TCRdb's table, derived via immunoSEQ multiplex PCR, lists solely in-frame clones and lacks some. The table has 170,000 or so clones, 70% to 80% seen once. Sequences were obtained from PBMCs. All receptors derive from a woman aged 25 to 45 in good health and CMV-seropositive.

In nucleotides, the CDR3 is TGTGCCAGCAGTTACCCCACAGGTCCAGATACGCAGTATTTT. Amino acids: CASSYPTGPDTQYF. The chain combines TRBV6-5 with TRBJ2-3; D may be TRBD1 (5 bases). Per germline, CDR1 MNHEY and CDR2 SVGAGI. This CDR3 has 14 residues. Trimming took 2 bases from V and 4 from J, leaving 10 bases between them.

The CDR3 loop is CASSSLTRAAGELFF. The CDR3 nucleotides are TGCGCCAGCAGCTCGCTTACTCGCGCGGCCGGGGAGCTGTTTTTT. V is TRBV5-1 and J is TRBJ2-2, with D hard to call. V was pared by 3 bases and J by 6 bases, with 15 bases between. Germline CDR1 SGHRS, CDR2 YFSETQ. This CDR3 is 15 amino acids long.

V and J are TRBV11-3 and TRBJ2-2; the match to TRBD2 covers 14 bases. The CDR3 is made up of 17 amino acids. Germline values: CDR1 SGHNT, CDR2 YENEEA. Germline trimming cut 5 bases from V and 1 base from J; bases unmatched to any gene: 3. The CDR3 loop reads CASSPGLAGENTGELFF. The CDR3 bases are TGTGCCAGCAGCCCGGGACTAGCGGGAGAGAACACCGGGGAGCTGTTTTTT.

The chain combines TRBV11-1 with TRBJ2-7; 11 positions agree with TRBD2. From germline, CDR1 is SGHAT and CDR2 FQDESV (reference sequence). V trimming: 4 bases; J trimming: 2 bases; junction bases outside the gene matches: 4. CDR3 size: 15 residues. The CDR3 DNA is TGTGCCAGCAGCTCGAGGACTAGCGGGCCCTACGAGCAGTACTTC. Encoded protein: CASSSRTSGPYEQYF.

The chain uses TRBV5-6 and TRBJ1-5; D is unclear. In germline, CDR1 is SGHDT, CDR2 YYEEEE. The CDR3 is 17 residues long. Deletions cut 1 base from V and 1 base from J, with 15 bases between. CDR3 sequence reads: CASSLSPGGPSNQPQHF. In DNA form, the CDR3 reads TGTGCCAGCAGCTTGTCGCCAGGAGGCCCGAGCAATCAGCCCCAGCATTTT. Variable domain in full (rest from reference TRBV5-6 and TRBJ1-5): DAGVTQSPTHLIKTRGQQVTLRCSPKSGHDTVSWYQQALGQGPQFIFQYYEEEERQRGNFPDRFSGHQFPNYSSELNVNALLLGDSALYLCASSLSPGGPSNQPQHFGDGTRLSIL.

The chain employs TRBV30 and TRBJ2-2, with D maybe TRBD2 (6 bases). Between the trimmed V and J ends, which lost 1 base and 3 bases, there was a span of 18 bases. The germline CDR1 and CDR2 sequences are GTSNPN and SVGIG (reference sequence). The CDR3 totals 17 residues. The CDR3 here is CAWSGEPGTSYTGELFF. Written as DNA, the CDR3 is TGTGCCTGGAGTGGGGAACCCGGGACTTCCTACACCGGGGAGCTGTTTTTT. The whole variable domain, remainder taken from reference TRBV30 and TRBJ2-2, is SQTIHQWPATLVQPVGSPLSLECTVEGTSNPNLYWYRQAAGRGLQLLFYSVGIGQISSEVPQNLSASRPQDRQFILSSKKLLLSDSGFYLCAWSGEPGTSYTGELFFGEGSRLTVL.

V usage is TRBV9 and J usage is TRBJ2-5; 11 nucleotides line up with TRBD1. CDR3 size: 15 residues. Trimming removed 4 bases from V and 5 bases from J; junction bases left unmatched: 7. CDR1 is SGDLS and CDR2 is YYNGEE in the germline V gene. The CDR3 loop reads CASSPRDRGWETQYF. The CDR3 DNA follows: TGTGCCAGCAGCCCGAGGGACAGGGGGTGGGAGACCCAGTACTTC.

The chain carries TRBV4-1 and TRBJ2-3, with 8 bases lining up with TRBD2. The V segment lost 4 bases and the J segment 1 base; nucleotides outside the gene matches: 13. This CDR3 has 18 residues. CDR1 MGHRA and CDR2 YSYEKL come from the germline V gene. This CDR3 is CASSLTGTSTRGTDTQYF. CDR3 bases: TGCGCCAGCAGCCTAACCGGGACTAGTACTAGGGGCACAGATACGCAGTATTTT.

The chain couples TRBV13 to TRBJ1-2; 10 bases line up with TRBD1. Germline loops: CDR1 PRHDT, CDR2 FYEKMQ (reference sequence). The CDR3 has 15 amino acids. The V segment lost 5 bases and the J segment 6 bases; nucleotides outside the gene matches: 9. As DNA, the CDR3 is TGTGCCAGCAGCCCCCGGGACAGGGGCCTCCATGGCTACACCTTC. It specifies CASSPRDRGLHGYTF.

The V and J genes are TRBV27 and TRBJ2-2; D remains unclear. This CDR3 is 16 amino acids long. Germline V gives CDR1 MNHEY, CDR2 SMNVEV (reference sequence). The V and J ends lost 2 bases and 3 bases respectively, with 13 bases between them. The CDR3 nucleotides read TGTGCCAGCAGTTTAATTATGGTCCGGGACACCGGGGAGCTGTTTTTT. This sequence encodes CASSLIMVRDTGELFF.

The chain carries TRBV4-1 and TRBJ2-7, with no clear D. Trimming stripped 4 bases from V and 4 bases from J, with 23 bases between. The germline V gene has CDR1 MGHRA and CDR2 YSYEKL. The CDR3 totals 17 residues. The CDR3 coding sequence is TGCGCCAGCAGCCCAAGTTCGAAAAGCCAATATCCGTACGAGCAGTACTTC. Its protein is CASSPSSKSQYPYEQYF.

The CDR3 sequence: CASRMSGQHTGELFF. In DNA, the CDR3 is TGCGCCAGCAGAATGTCGGGACAACACACCGGGGAGCTGTTTTTT. J is TRBJ2-2 and V is TRBV5-1; maybe TRBD1 (6 bases). The V gene lost 5 bases and the J gene lost 3 bases, with 14 bases spanning the gap. This CDR3 has 15 amino acids. Germline V gene sequence: CDR1 SGHRS, CDR2 YFSETQ. The variable domain in full, with the rest retrieved from reference TRBV5-1 and TRBJ2-2, is KAGVTQTPRYLIKTRGQQVTLSCSPISGHRSVSWYQQTPGQGLQFLFEYFSETQRNKGNFPGRFSGRQFSNSRSEMNVSTLELGDSALYLCASRMSGQHTGELFFGEGSRLTVL.

This clone appeared a few times. The rearrangement uses TRBV19 and TRBJ2-7; 9 bases fit TRBD2. This CDR3 region has 16 residues. Germline CDR1 is LNHDA and CDR2 is SQIVND (reference sequence). V trimming: 3 bases; J trimming: 3 bases; junction bases outside the gene matches: 9. CDR3 coding DNA: TGTGCCAGTAGTATCCCTAGCGGGACCTACCACTACGAGCAGTACTTC. Its translation: CASSIPSGTYHYEQYF.

This chain uses TRBV5-1 with TRBJ2-7; D perhaps matches TRBD1 (6 bases). The V gene's germline CDR1 is SGHRS and CDR2 YFSETQ. The CDR3 has 14 amino acids. V was shortened by 4 bases and J by 0 bases, with 11 bases between the two germline ends. The CDR3 DNA follows: TGCGCCAGCAGCGAACGGACAGACTCCTACGAGCAGTACTTC. This translates into CASSERTDSYEQYF.

This clone came up once. The V call is TRBV28, the J call TRBJ2-1, with TRBD2 matching over 15 bases. CDR3 length equals 15 residues. Germline CDR1 is MDHEN and CDR2 is SYDVKM. V trimming: 5 bases; J trimming: 4 bases; junction bases outside the gene matches: 0. CDR3: CASSGTSGGYNEQFF. CDR3 bases: TGTGCCAGCAGTGGGACTAGCGGGGGGTACAATGAGCAGTTCTTC.

This chain's CDR3 is CASARGYTEAFF. The CDR3 nucleotides are TGTGCCAGCGCCCGAGGTTACACTGAAGCTTTCTTT. The V gene is TRBV6-5, the J gene TRBJ1-1; D is unresolved. CDR3 size: 12 residues. Trimming cost V 8 bases and J 3 bases, with 10 bases left between them. Per the germline V gene, CDR1 is MNHEY and CDR2 is SVGAGI.

The chain joins TRBV29-1 to TRBJ2-3, with 10 positions matching TRBD2. CDR1 is SQVTM, CDR2 ANQGSEA, per germline. Unmatched junction bases numbered 9, after V lost 6 bases and J lost 3 bases. CDR3 length equals 15 residues. The CDR3 sequence is CSVCPSGSVTDTQYF. DNA for the CDR3: TGCAGCGTCTGTCCTAGCGGGAGCGTAACAGATACGCAGTATTTT.

The gene calls are TRBV12-5 and TRBJ2-1, with D unresolved. Trimming removed 5 bases at V and 9 bases at J, with 11 bases between. Germline CDR1 reads LGHNT; CDR2 reads FRNRAP. The CDR3 consists of 12 residues. The CDR3 protein is CASGLSRAEQFF. In DNA, the CDR3 is TGTGCTAGTGGTCTCTCTCGAGCTGAGCAGTTCTTC.

The rearrangement joins TRBV7-2 to TRBJ2-1, with 9 bases identical to TRBD2. The V gene's germline CDR1 is SGHTA and CDR2 FQGNSA. The CDR3 covers 16 residues. Trimming took 5 bases from V and 4 from J; bases not matched to a gene: 9. The DNA for the CDR3 is TGTGCCAGCAGCACACAGGGACTAGCAGTTTACAATGAGCAGTTCTTC. Protein: CASSTQGLAVYNEQFF.

This clone has more than one count but fewer than ten. The chain carries TRBV7-9 and TRBJ1-2, with a tentative D call TRBD1 (5 bases). The CDR3 spans 12 residues. V lost 2 bases, J lost 6 bases, and 7 bases lay in between. Germline CDR1 is SEHNR and CDR2 is FQNEAQ (reference sequence). CDR3 nucleotides: TGTGCCAGCAGCTTACTAGGGGATGGCTACACCTTC. Translated, it gives CASSLLGDGYTF.

This chain connects TRBV28 to TRBJ1-5; D unresolved. Germline CDR1 reads MDHEN; CDR2 reads SYDVKM. Trimming left V 4 bases short and J 0 bases short, with 10 bases between. The CDR3 spans 15 residues. CDR3: CASSSPSYSNQPQHF. In DNA form, the CDR3 reads TGTGCCAGCAGTTCCCCCAGTTATAGCAATCAGCCCCAGCATTTT. Filled out from reference TRBV28 and TRBJ1-5, the complete variable domain reads DVKVTQSSRYLVKRTGEKVFLECVQDMDHENMFWYRQDPGLGLRLIYFSYDVKMKEKGDIPEGYSVSREKKERFSLILESASTNQTSMYLCASSSPSYSNQPQHFGDGTRLSIL.

The rearrangement uses TRBV29-1 and TRBJ1-1; 8 bases are a match to TRBD1. Trimming took 7 bases from V and 5 from J; bases not matched to a gene: 9. Germline assignment: CDR1 SQVTM and CDR2 ANQGSEA. There are 13 residues in the CDR3. CDR3 residues: CSGSGQGGTEAFF. The CDR3 coding sequence is TGCAGCGGATCTGGACAGGGTGGAACTGAAGCTTTCTTT.

The V gene is TRBV4-1, the J gene TRBJ2-5, with D maybe TRBD2 (6 bases). Looked up from germline, CDR1 is MGHRA and CDR2 is YSYEKL. The CDR3 runs 16 residues. Deletions cut 1 base from V and 4 bases from J, with 16 bases between. The DNA of the CDR3 is TGCGCCAGCAGCCAAGCGGAGACAGACGGGGGAGAGACCCAGTACTTC. It codes for CASSQAETDGGETQYF.

For the CDR3, the DNA is TGTGCCAGCAGTTTTGAACTAGCGGGAGTCGGGGACCAAGAGACCCAGTACTTC. Its protein product is CASSFELAGVGDQETQYF. The rearrangement links TRBV28 to TRBJ2-5; 11 positions agree with TRBD2. The CDR3 has 18 residues. Germline V CDR1 and CDR2: MDHEN, SYDVKM. Trimming cost V 3 bases and J 0 bases; bases outside gene matches: 9.